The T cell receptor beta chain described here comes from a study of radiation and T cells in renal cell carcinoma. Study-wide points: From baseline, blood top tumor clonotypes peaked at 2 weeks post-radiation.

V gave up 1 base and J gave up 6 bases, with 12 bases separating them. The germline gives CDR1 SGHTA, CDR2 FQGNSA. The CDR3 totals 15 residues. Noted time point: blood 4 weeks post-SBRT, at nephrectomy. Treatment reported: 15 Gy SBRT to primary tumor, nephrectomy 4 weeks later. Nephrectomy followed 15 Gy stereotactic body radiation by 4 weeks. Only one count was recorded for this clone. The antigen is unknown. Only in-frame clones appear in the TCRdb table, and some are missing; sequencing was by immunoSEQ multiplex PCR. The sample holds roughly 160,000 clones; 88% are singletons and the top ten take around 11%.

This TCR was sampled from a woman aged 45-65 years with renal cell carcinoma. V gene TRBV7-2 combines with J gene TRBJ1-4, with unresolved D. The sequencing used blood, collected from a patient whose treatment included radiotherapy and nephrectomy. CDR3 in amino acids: CASSLVVGGYEKLFF. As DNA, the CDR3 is TGTGCCAGCAGCTTAGTTGTGGGCGGTTATGAAAAACTGTTTTTT.